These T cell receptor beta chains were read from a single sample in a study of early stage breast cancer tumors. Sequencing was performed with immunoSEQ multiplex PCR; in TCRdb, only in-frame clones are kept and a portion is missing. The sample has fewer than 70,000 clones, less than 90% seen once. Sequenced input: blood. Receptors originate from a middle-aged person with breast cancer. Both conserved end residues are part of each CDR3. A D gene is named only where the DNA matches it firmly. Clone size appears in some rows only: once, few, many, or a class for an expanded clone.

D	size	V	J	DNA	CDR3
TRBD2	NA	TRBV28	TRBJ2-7	TGTGCCAGCAGTTGGGCTAGCGGGAGGGCCTTCTACGAGCAGTACTTC	CASSWASGRAFYEQYF
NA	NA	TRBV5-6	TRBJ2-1	TGTGCCAGCAGCTTGGCCGGGCGGGCCGGGAACAATGAGCAGTTCTTC	CASSLAGRAGNNEQFF
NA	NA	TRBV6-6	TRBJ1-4	TGTGCCAGCAGCTGGACACGGGATGAAAAACTGTTTTTT	CASSWTRDEKLFF
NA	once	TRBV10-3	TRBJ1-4	TGTGCCATCAGTGAGTTAGGGGGAGTGGATGAAAAACTGTTTTTT	CAISELGGVDEKLFF
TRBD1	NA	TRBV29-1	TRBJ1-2	TGCAGCGTGGGACAGGGAAATTATGGCTACACCTTC	CSVGQGNYGYTF
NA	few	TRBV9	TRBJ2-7	TGTGCCAGCAGCCCGAGACAGGTGCCCTACGAGCAGTACTTC	CASSPRQVPYEQYF
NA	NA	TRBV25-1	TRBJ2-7	TGTGCCAGCAGTGAATATAGGGCATCCTACGAGCAGTACTTC	CASSEYRASYEQYF
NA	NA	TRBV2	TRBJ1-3	TGTGCCAGCAGCGGGGACCTCTCTGGAAACACCATATATTTT	CASSGDLSGNTIYF
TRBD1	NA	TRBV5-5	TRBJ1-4	TGTGCCAGCAGCCGGGACAGGGCGGGTGAAAAACTGTTTTTT	CASSRDRAGEKLFF
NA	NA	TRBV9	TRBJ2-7	TGTGCCAGCAGCGTCCGGGACACATCCTACGAGCAGTACTTC	CASSVRDTSYEQYF
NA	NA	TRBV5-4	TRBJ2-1	TGTGCCAGCAGCCGGGATGGGCGGGGCCTATACAATGAGCAGTTCTTC	CASSRDGRGLYNEQFF
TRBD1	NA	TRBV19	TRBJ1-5	TGTGCCAGTAGCTACGCGTGGACAGGACTCTATAGCAATCAGCCCCAGCATTTT	CASSYAWTGLYSNQPQHF
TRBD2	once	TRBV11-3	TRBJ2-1	TGTGCCAGCAGCCCAAGAGGGACTAGCTTTCCCAATGAGCAGTTCTTC	CASSPRGTSFPNEQFF
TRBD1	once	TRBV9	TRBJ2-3	TGTGCCAGCAGACCACAGGGGGCCTCCACAGATACGCAGTATTTT	CASRPQGASTDTQYF
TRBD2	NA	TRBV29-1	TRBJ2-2	TGCAGCGTGTTACTAGCGGGCAGACACACCGGGGAGCTGTTTTTT	CSVLLAGRHTGELFF
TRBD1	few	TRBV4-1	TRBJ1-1	TGCGCCAGCAGCCACACAGGGGGCCTCGCTGAAGCTTTCTTT	CASSHTGGLAEAFF
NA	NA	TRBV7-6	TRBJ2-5	TGTGCCAGCGCCGGAGGGCTGGAAGAGACCCAGTACTTC	CASAGGLEETQYF
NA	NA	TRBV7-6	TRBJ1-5	TGTGCCAGCAGCTTATCTGACGGTTATAGCAATCAGCCCCAGCATTTT	CASSLSDGYSNQPQHF
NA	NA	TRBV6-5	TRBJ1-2	TGTGCCAGCAGTTACTCCCCTGACAGCGCGGTGGGCTACACCTTC	CASSYSPDSAVGYTF
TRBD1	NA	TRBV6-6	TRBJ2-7	TGTGCCAGCAGGGGGACAGGGATTTCCTACGAGCAGTACTTC	CASRGTGISYEQYF
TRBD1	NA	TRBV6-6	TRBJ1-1	TGTGCCAGCAGCCTGGGACAGGCCTACACTGAAGCTTTCTTT	CASSLGQAYTEAFF
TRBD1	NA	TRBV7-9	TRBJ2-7	TGTGCCAGCAGCTTTGGACAGGGGTTATACGAGCAGTACTTC	CASSFGQGLYEQYF
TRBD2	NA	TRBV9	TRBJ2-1	TGTGCCAGCAGCGTACTTCCCCTAGCGGGAGGGCACAATGAGCAGTTCTTC	CASSVLPLAGGHNEQFF
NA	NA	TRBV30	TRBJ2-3	TGTGCCTGGAGTTTGGGGGGCACAGATACGCAGTATTTT	CAWSLGGTDTQYF
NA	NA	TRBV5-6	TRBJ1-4	TGTGCCAGCAGCTTGGACCCTTCTTTGGGGACTAATGAAAAACTGTTTTTT	CASSLDPSLGTNEKLFF
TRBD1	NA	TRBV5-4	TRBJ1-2	TGTGCCAGCAGCCGCCCGACAGGGTTGTCCTACACCTTC	CASSRPTGLSYTF
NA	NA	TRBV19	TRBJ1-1	TGTGCCAGTAGTACTACAGGGTTCAACACTGAAGCTTTCTTT	CASSTTGFNTEAFF
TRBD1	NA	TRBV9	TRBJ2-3	TGTGCCAGCAGCTCAACAGGGGCCGATACGCAGTATTTT	CASSSTGADTQYF
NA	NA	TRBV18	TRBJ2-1	TGTGCCAGCTCACCGCCGGACCTCCGAGGGGTGCAGTTCTTC	CASSPPDLRGVQFF
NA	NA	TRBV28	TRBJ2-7	TGTGCCAGTAAACTACCGGGGTTCTACGAGCAGTACTTC	CASKLPGFYEQYF
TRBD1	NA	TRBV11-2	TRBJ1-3	TGTGCCAGCAGCTTAGAGTCAGGGGGAACGAGAGGAAACACCATATATTTT	CASSLESGGTRGNTIYF
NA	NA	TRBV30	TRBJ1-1	TGTGCCTGGAGTGTACCGGCAGCGACTGAAGCTTTCTTT	CAWSVPAATEAFF
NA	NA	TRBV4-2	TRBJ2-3	TGTGCCAGCAGCCAAGCGGGGGACGGCACAGATACGCAGTATTTT	CASSQAGDGTDTQYF
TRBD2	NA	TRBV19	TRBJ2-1	TGTGCCAGTAGCTTGGGACTAAAGGGGCGCAATGAGCAGTTCTTC	CASSLGLKGRNEQFF
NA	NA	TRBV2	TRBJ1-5	TGTGCCAGCAGTGAAGGGTTTTGGCCCCAGCATTTT	CASSEGFWPQHF
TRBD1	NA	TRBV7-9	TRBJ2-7	TGTGCCAGCAGCCCCCGGGACAGGGGGATCTACGAGCAGTACTTC	CASSPRDRGIYEQYF
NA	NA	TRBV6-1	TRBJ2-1	TGTGCCAGCAGTGAAGATGCAGGACCCTACAATGAGCAGTTCTTC	CASSEDAGPYNEQFF
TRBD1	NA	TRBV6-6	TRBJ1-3	TGTGCCAGCAGTCCCTATGACAGGGCTGGAAACACCATATATTTT	CASSPYDRAGNTIYF
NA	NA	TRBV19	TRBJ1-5	TGTGCCAGTAGTATATGGGTAGGCCAGCCCCAGCATTTT	CASSIWVGQPQHF
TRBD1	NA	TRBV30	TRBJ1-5	TGTGCCTGGAGTGTAGGACAGGCAGGGGGTCAGCCCCAGCATTTT	CAWSVGQAGGQPQHF
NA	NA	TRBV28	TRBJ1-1	TGTGCCAGCAGTTCTGGGACGGCCTCGAACACTGAAGCTTTCTTT	CASSSGTASNTEAFF
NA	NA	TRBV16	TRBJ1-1	TGTGCCAGCAGCCAATCGTCCCGGGCAGGGGAAATCATGAACACTGAAGCTTTCTTT	CASSQSSRAGEIMNTEAFF
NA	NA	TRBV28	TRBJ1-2	TGTGCCAGCAGCACCCCAGCAGACTATGGCTACACCTTC	CASSTPADYGYTF
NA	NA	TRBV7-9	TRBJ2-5	TGTGCCAGCAGCGCGACAGGGAGGGAGACCCAGTACTTC	CASSATGRETQYF
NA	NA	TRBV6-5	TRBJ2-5	TGTGCCAGCAGAAACCGGGACTTCCAAGAGACCCAGTACTTC	CASRNRDFQETQYF
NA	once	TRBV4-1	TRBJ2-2	TGCGCCAGCAGCCAAACTAGATCGAACACCGGGGAGCTGTTTTTT	CASSQTRSNTGELFF
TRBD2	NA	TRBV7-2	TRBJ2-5	TGTGCCAGCAGCTTAGTCGGGAGGGTAGAGACCCAGTACTTC	CASSLVGRVETQYF
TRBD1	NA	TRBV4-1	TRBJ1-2	TGCGCCAGCAGCCAAGTTAGGGACAGGGGGAAGATGTGGGCTGGCTACACCTTC	CASSQVRDRGKMWAGYTF
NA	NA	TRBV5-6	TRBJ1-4	TGTGCCAGCAGCTTAGCCCCGGGGGAGGACGAAAAACTGTTTTTT	CASSLAPGEDEKLFF
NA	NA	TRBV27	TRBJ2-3	TGTGCCAGCTCCGACACTAGCACAGATACGCAGTATTTT	CASSDTSTDTQYF
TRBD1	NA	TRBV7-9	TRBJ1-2	TGTGCCACGCCCGGACAGGGCACCCAATTAGGTGGCTACACCTTC	CATPGQGTQLGGYTF
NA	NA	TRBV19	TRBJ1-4	TGTGCCAGTAAGATGACAGTTACTAATGAAAAACTGTTTTTT	CASKMTVTNEKLFF
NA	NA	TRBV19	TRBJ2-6	TGTGCCAGTAGTATTGGGGCCAACGTCCTGACTTTC	CASSIGANVLTF
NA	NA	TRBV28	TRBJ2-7	TGTGCCAGCAGTTGGACCCCGGGAGCTAGCTCCTACGAGCAGTACTTC	CASSWTPGASSYEQYF
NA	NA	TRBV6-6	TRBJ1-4	TGTGCCAGCAGCTATCCCCGGGGTGCTAATGAAAAACTGTTTTTT	CASSYPRGANEKLFF